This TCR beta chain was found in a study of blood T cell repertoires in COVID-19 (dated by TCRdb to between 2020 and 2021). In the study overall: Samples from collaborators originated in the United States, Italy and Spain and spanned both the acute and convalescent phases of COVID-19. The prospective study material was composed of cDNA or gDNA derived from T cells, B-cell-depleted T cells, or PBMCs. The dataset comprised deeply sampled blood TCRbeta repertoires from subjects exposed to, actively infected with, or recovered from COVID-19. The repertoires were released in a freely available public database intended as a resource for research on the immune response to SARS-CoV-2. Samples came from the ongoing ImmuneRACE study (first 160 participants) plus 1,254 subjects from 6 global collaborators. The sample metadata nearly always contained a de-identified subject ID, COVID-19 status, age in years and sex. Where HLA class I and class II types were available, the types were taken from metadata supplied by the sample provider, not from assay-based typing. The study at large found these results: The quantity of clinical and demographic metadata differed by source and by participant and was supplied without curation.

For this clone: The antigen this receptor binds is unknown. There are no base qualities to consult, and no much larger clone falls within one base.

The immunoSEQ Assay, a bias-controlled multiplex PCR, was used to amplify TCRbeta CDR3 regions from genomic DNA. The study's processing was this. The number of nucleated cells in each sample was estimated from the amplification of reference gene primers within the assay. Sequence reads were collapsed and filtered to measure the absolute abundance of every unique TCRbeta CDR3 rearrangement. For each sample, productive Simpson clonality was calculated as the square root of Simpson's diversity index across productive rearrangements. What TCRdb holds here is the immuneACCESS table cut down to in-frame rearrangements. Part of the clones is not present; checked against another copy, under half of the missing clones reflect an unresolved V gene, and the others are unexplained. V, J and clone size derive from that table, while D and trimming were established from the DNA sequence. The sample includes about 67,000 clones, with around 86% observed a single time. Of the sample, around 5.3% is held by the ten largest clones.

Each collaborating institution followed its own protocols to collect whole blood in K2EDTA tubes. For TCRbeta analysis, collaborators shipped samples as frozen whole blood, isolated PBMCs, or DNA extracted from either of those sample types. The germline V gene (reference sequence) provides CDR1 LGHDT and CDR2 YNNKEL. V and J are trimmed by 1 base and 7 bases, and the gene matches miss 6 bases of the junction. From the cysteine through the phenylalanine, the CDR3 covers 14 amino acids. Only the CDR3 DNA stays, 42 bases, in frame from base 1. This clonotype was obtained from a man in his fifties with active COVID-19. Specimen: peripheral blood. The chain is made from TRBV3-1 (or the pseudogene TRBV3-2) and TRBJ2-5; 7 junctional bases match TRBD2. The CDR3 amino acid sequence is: CASSQGGGSGTQYF. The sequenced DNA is TGTGCCAGCAGCCAAGGGGGCGGGAGTGGGACCCAGTACTTC.